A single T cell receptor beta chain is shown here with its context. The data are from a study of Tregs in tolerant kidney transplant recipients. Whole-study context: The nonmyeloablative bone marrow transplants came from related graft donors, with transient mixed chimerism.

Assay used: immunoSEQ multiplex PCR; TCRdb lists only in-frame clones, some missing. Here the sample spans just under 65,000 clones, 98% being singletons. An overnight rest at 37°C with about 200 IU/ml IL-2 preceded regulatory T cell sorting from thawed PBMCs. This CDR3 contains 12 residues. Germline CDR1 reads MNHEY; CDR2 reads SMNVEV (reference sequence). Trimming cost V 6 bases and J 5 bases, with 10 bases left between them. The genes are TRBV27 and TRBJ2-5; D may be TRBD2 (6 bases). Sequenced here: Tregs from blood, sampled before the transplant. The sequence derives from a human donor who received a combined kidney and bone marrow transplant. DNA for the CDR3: TGTGCCAGCAGACGGGGGATGGAGACCCAGTACTTC. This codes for CASRRGMETQYF.